This TCR beta chain is from a study of T cells after yellow fever vaccination. General study findings and limits: Of the clonotypes, a small share occurred in both CD4 and CD8 compartments. Contamination by abundant bulk-population clonotypes could be present in FACS-sorted repertoires.

Germline trimming cut 2 bases from V and 4 bases from J; bases unmatched to any gene: 8. CDR1 MNHEY and CDR2 SMNVEV come from the germline V gene (reference sequence). This CDR3 is built from 15 residues. Each CDR3 protein gets one entry after TCRdb re-called the 5' RACE reads with MiXCR. The sample holds 300,000 or so distinct CDR3 sequences, roughly 13% seen once. This clonotype was observed many times. Its specificity is not known. V usage is TRBV27 and J usage is TRBJ2-7; 7 bases line up with TRBD1. The material was CD4+ T cells sorted from PBMCs, obtained 45 days after the yellow fever booster vaccination. The receptor comes from a man aged 25 to 40 who received the YFV17D yellow fever vaccine. The CDR3 region is CASSLIAGGHYEQYF. The CDR3 DNA reads TGTGCCAGCAGTTTAATTGCAGGGGGTCATTACGAGCAGTACTTC.